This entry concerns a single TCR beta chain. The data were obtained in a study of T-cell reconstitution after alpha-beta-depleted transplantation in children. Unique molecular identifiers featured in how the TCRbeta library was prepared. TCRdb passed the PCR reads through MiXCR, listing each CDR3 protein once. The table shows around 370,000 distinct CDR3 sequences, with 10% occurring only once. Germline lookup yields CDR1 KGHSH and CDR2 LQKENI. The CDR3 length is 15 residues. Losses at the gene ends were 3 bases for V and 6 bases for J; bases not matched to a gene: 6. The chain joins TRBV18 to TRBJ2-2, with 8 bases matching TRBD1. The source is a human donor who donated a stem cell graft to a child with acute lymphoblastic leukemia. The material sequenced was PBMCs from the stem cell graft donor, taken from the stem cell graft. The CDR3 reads CASSPSRTGPGELFF. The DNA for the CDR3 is TGTGCCAGCTCACCCTCCCGGACAGGGCCCGGGGAGCTGTTTTTT. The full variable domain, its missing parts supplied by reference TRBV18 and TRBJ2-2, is NAGVMQNPRHLVRRRGQEARLRCSPMKGHSHVYWYRQLPEEGLKFMVYLQKENIIDESGMPKERFSAEFPKEGPSILRIQQVVRGDSAAYFCASSPSRTGPGELFFGEGSRLTVL.